A single sample is the source of the 8 T cell receptor beta chains below, sequenced in a study of T cells in women clearing cervical HPV infection. The method was immunoSEQ multiplex PCR; TCRdb's version includes in-frame clones alone and lacks a portion of them. In total, the table holds 30,000 to 45,000 clones. Material for sequencing was blood buffy coat. All receptors derive from a woman between 18 and 70 years old with a cervical HPV16 infection that either progressed to CIN3+ or cleared (not recorded which).

A word on this clone: The CDR3 goes on 3 residues after the read ends, and that part is filled in from the germline J gene. The chain recombines TRBV6-1 with TRBJ2-5; 10 nucleotides agree with TRBD2. The CDR3 contains 16 residues. V lost 1 base, J lost 5 bases, and 7 bases stayed unmatched. CDR1 and CDR2 from the germline V gene are MNHNS and SASEGT. Partial CDR3 DNA: TGTGCCAGCAGTGAAGGTAGCGGGGGGCTCGGGGAGACC. Its protein is CASSEGSGGLGET. The complete CDR3 protein is CASSEGSGGLGETQYF.

Concerning this clone itself: The observed sequence ends 3 residues before the CDR3 terminus, with the missing tail filled in from the germline J gene. The chain carries TRBV2 and TRBJ1-2, with a tentative D call TRBD1 (5 bases). This CDR3 has 15 residues. The germline gives CDR1 SNHLY, CDR2 FYNNEI. Partial CDR3 DNA: TGTGCCAGCAGTGAAGAGGCAGGGCCCACTCGGGGC. Protein product: CASSEEAGPTRG. The full CDR3 reads CASSEEAGPTRGYTF.

In the case of this clone: The CDR3 goes on 3 residues after the read ends, and that part is filled in from the germline J gene. The chain carries TRBV20-1 and TRBJ1-4; possibly TRBD1 for D (6 bases). Germline-derived CDR1 and CDR2 are DFQATT and SNEGSKA (reference sequence). The V end was cut by 5 bases, the J end by 2 bases, with 15 bases between. The CDR3 loop spans 15 amino acids. CDR3 amino acids: CSARNRARTNEKLFF. The sequenced part of the CDR3 DNA is TGCAGTGCTCGAAACAGGGCCAGGACTAATGAAAAA.

Turning to this clone: The read terminates 3 residues before the CDR3 end, so the remaining end is supplied by the germline J gene. The rearrangement links TRBV19 to TRBJ1-6; D possibly corresponds to TRBD1 (6 bases). The CDR3 length is 15 residues. V was cut by 1 base and J by 4 bases, with 8 bases left in between. Germline CDR1 is LNHDA and CDR2 is SQIVND (reference sequence). Partial CDR3 DNA: TGTGCCAGTAGTATAGTGCAGGGGTATAATTCACCC. This codes for CASSIVQGYNSP. The whole CDR3 reads CASSIVQGYNSPLHF.

Worth noting for this clone: The missing CDR3 end, 3 residues past where the read stops, is filled in from the germline J gene. V usage is TRBV29-1 and J usage is TRBJ2-7; tentatively, D is TRBD1 (5 bases). CDR3 length: 12 amino acids. V lost 5 bases, J lost 1 base, and 9 bases lay in between. Germline V gene lookup returns CDR1 SQVTM and CDR2 ANQGSEA. The part of the CDR3 DNA that was read is TGCAGCGTTCGGGCAGGGTCCTACGAG. Translated: CSVRAGSYE. The full CDR3 protein is CSVRAGSYEQYF.

Concerning this clone: The read stops 3 residues short of the end of the CDR3; the missing end is completed from the germline J gene. V gene TRBV18 combines with J gene TRBJ1-1; no firm D call. The CDR3 has 14 amino acids. CDR1 is KGHSH, CDR2 LQKENI, per germline. The CDR3 DNA, read in part, is TGTGCCAGCTCACTAGGCAGCGGAAGGGAAAAA. The encoded protein is CASSLGSGREK. The entire CDR3 protein reads CASSLGSGREKAFF. Supplemented by reference TRBV18 and TRBJ1-1, the full variable domain reads NAGVMQNPRHLVRRRGQEARLRCSPMKGHSHVYWYRQLPEEGLKFMVYLQKENIIDESGMPKERFSAEFPKEGPSILRIQQVVRGDSAAYFCASSLGSGREKAFFGQGTRLTVV.

As regards this clone: The read ends 3 residues early relative to the CDR3; the germline J gene fills the gap. The chain combines TRBV2 with TRBJ1-6, with D possibly matching TRBD1 (6 bases). Germline V gene sequence: CDR1 SNHLY, CDR2 FYNNEI. The CDR3 covers 14 residues. V shed 4 bases and J shed 6 bases, with 10 bases lying between them. CDR3 region: CASSAGQLNSPLHF. CDR3 DNA, as far as it was read: TGTGCCAGCAGTGCCGGACAGCTTAATTCACCC.

As for this clone: The read is 3 residues too short to cover the CDR3 end, so that end is filled in from the germline J gene. The rearrangement uses TRBV19 and TRBJ1-2; TRBD1 matches at 7 bases. With 6 bases clipped from V and 7 bases from J, the junction kept 14 bases outside the gene matches. This CDR3 is built from 15 residues. The germline V gene encodes CDR1 LNHDA and CDR2 SQIVND (reference sequence). CDR3 protein: CASSRPGTVGVGYTF. Partial CDR3 DNA: TGTGCCAGTAGCCGTCCCGGGACAGTTGGTGTTGGC. Supplemented by reference TRBV19 and TRBJ1-2, the full variable domain reads DGGITQSPKYLFRKEGQNVTLSCEQNLNHDAMYWYRQDPGQGLRLIYYSQIVNDFQKGDIAEGYSVSREKKESFPLTVTSAQKNPTAFYLCASSRPGTVGVGYTFGSGTRLTVV.